This note documents a single T cell receptor (beta chain) sequence. Antigen specificity is unknown. There are 15 residues in the CDR3. Germline V gene sequence: CDR1 SGDLS, CDR2 YYNGEE. V lost 4 bases to trimming and J lost 8 bases; unmatched junction nucleotides: 12. No immunosuppressive drugs were given to ulcerative colitis patients before diagnostic colonoscopy. This sample stems from a study of pediatric ulcerative colitis. Notes on the study in general: Total lymphocyte DNA, not sorted subsets, was the template.

Sequencing was performed with immunoSEQ multiplex PCR; in TCRdb, only in-frame clones are kept and a portion is missing. The sample contains fewer than 15,000 clones, about 90% of which appear only once. This clonotype originated in a boy aged 5-17 years with moderate ulcerative colitis. The sequenced sample was blood. This chain joins TRBV9 and TRBJ1-2; TRBD1 aligns across 9 bases. The CDR3 region is CASSPDRTGEEGYTF. Here the CDR3 DNA reads TGTGCCAGCAGCCCAGACCGGACAGGGGAGGAGGGCTACACCTTC.